Below, 25 T cell receptor beta chains from the same sample are listed, as sequenced in a study of patients and donors after allogeneic stem cell transplantation. A single record per CDR3 protein comes from TCRdb applying MiXCR to the RT-PCR reads. The sample consists of 400,000 to 500,000 distinct CDR3 sequences, about a sixth of them appearing once. Material for sequencing was blood, either unsorted or a sorted T cell fraction (not recorded which). These receptors originate from a human donor who was either an allogeneic HSCT recipient or a stem cell or donor lymphocyte infusion donor (not recorded which). It is not recorded whose cells these are; they may come from a transplant donor.

This clonotype was seen a handful of times. This chain links TRBV20-1 with TRBJ1-2, with 8 bases identical to TRBD1. Germline-derived CDR1 and CDR2 are DFQATT and SNEGSKA (reference sequence). The junction had 7 bases not matched to a gene; V was cut back by 0 bases and J by 4 bases. The CDR3 has 15 residues. The CDR3 reads CSARDNRQGPYGYTF. The DNA of the CDR3 is TGCAGTGCTAGAGATAATAGACAGGGGCCCTATGGCTACACCTTC.

J is TRBJ1-2 and V is TRBV5-5; a weak D match, TRBD1 (6 bases). V shed 2 bases and J shed 6 bases, with 11 bases lying between them. There are 13 residues in the CDR3. Germline lookup yields CDR1 SGHKS and CDR2 YYEKEE (reference sequence). CDR3 DNA: TGTGCCAGCAGCTTCGGACAGATAGATGGCTACACCTTC. Translated, it gives CASSFGQIDGYTF.

This clonotype was observed a handful of times. The chain is built from TRBV20-1 and TRBJ2-1; weak D call: TRBD2 (5 bases). This CDR3 has 12 residues. The V end was cut by 4 bases, the J end by 7 bases, with 11 bases between. The V gene's germline CDR1 is DFQATT and CDR2 SNEGSKA (reference sequence). The chain's CDR3 is CSATRGDNEQFF. The CDR3 nucleotides are TGCAGTGCTACTCGGGGAGATAATGAGCAGTTCTTC.

As DNA, the CDR3 is TGTGCCACCAGCAGTCCGGGACAGGGAGATGAGCAGTACTTC. Encoded protein: CATSSPGQGDEQYF. The genes are TRBV15 and TRBJ2-7; 9 positions match TRBD1. This CDR3 region has 14 residues. J lost 7 bases, V lost 3 bases, and 7 bases had no gene match. Germline V gene sequence: CDR1 LNHNV, CDR2 YYDKDF (reference sequence). Together with reference TRBV15 and TRBJ2-7, the CDR3 gives the full variable domain: DAMVIQNPRYQVTQFGKPVTLSCSQTLNHNVMYWYQQKSSQAPKLLFHYYDKDFNNEADTPDNFQSRRPNTSFCFLDIRSPGLGDTAMYLCATSSPGQGDEQYFGPGTRLTVT.

This clonotype was picked up a small number of times. The rearrangement uses TRBV6-5 and TRBJ2-3; a weak D match, TRBD1 (5 bases). The CDR3 sequence is 16 residues long. V was clipped by 0 bases and J by 2 bases, with 12 bases between them. Germline-derived CDR1 and CDR2 are MNHEY and SVGAGI. The CDR3 loop reads CASSYSRQGPTDTQYF. The DNA for the CDR3 is TGTGCCAGCAGTTACTCGAGGCAGGGTCCCACAGATACGCAGTATTTT.

This clonotype was seen more than once but under ten times. The V and J genes are TRBV27 and TRBJ2-7; 7 nucleotides match TRBD2. The CDR3 is made up of 15 amino acids. CDR1 MNHEY and CDR2 SMNVEV come from the germline V gene (reference sequence). The J segment lost 1 base and the V segment lost 6 bases, leaving 9 bases of the junction unmatched. The DNA for the CDR3 is TGTGCCAGCAGACAAAGCGGGGTGTCATCCTACGAGCAGTACTTC. Its protein is CASRQSGVSSYEQYF.

The CDR3: CAISESEGRYGYTF. The CDR3 nucleotides are TGTGCCATCAGTGAGTCAGAGGGCCGCTATGGCTACACCTTC. The V gene is TRBV10-3, the J gene TRBJ1-2; D ambiguous. Germline-derived CDR1 and CDR2 are ENHRY and SYGVKD. CDR3 size: 14 residues. V lost 0 bases and J 4 bases, leaving 9 bases between the germline ends.

This clonotype has just a few counts. The chain has TRBV11-2 and TRBJ1-1; TRBD1 might be the D (5 bases). Looked up from germline, CDR1 is SGHAT and CDR2 is FQNNGV. The CDR3 has 13 amino acids. Trimming cost V 4 bases and J 6 bases, with 12 bases left between them. For the CDR3, the DNA is TGTGCCAGCAGCTATTCGGACATATCTGAAGCTTTCTTT. Amino acids: CASSYSDISEAFF.

CDR3 protein: CASSYSGGPNGYGYTF. The CDR3, as DNA: TGTGCCAGCAGTTACTCGGGAGGGCCGAACGGCTATGGCTACACCTTC. The V and J genes are TRBV6-5 and TRBJ1-2; D is ambiguous. Germline loops: CDR1 MNHEY, CDR2 SVGAGI. The CDR3 consists of 16 residues. With 0 bases removed from V and 4 bases from J, the gap between germline ends came to 15 bases.

This chain uses TRBV9 with TRBJ2-5, with a possible D match to TRBD2 (5 bases). Germline assignment: CDR1 SGDLS and CDR2 YYNGEE. Trimming removed 0 bases from V and 5 bases from J, with 8 bases in between. The CDR3 spans 13 residues. CDR3 bases: TGTGCCAGCAGCGTAGGCAAGCGGGAGACCCAGTACTTC. Its translation: CASSVGKRETQYF.

This clonotype came up a few times. This rearrangement joins TRBV5-4 to TRBJ2-7, with 7 nucleotides matching TRBD2. The length of the CDR3 is 15 residues. V was pared by 0 bases and J by 4 bases, with 7 bases of the junction left unmatched. Looked up from germline, CDR1 is SGHNT and CDR2 is YYREEE (reference sequence). The chain's CDR3 is CASSLEASGAYEQYF. The DNA for the CDR3 is TGTGCCAGCAGCTTGGAGGCTAGCGGAGCTTACGAGCAGTACTTC.

This clonotype has just a few counts. The chain carries TRBV13 and TRBJ2-7; possibly TRBD2 for D (6 bases). The CDR3 is 14 residues long. V lost 5 bases and J 2 bases, leaving 13 bases between the germline ends. Germline V CDR1 and CDR2: PRHDT, FYEKMQ (reference sequence). This CDR3 reads CASSRRDSTYEQYF. In DNA, the CDR3 is TGTGCCAGCAGCCGCCGGGACTCAACCTACGAGCAGTACTTC.

The genes are TRBV5-1 and TRBJ2-1; TRBD1 agrees at 7 bases. After removal of 0 bases from V and 8 bases from J, the junction contained 11 bases not matched to a gene. Germline V gene data show CDR1 as SGHRS and CDR2 as YFSETQ. The CDR3 has 16 residues. Here the CDR3 reads CASSLVRAGGRDEQFF. CDR3 DNA: TGCGCCAGCAGCTTGGTTCGGGCAGGGGGAAGAGATGAGCAGTTCTTC.

The genes are TRBV7-9 and TRBJ2-1; the D call may be TRBD1 or TRBD2 (5 bases each). The V end was cut by 4 bases, the J end by 10 bases, with 14 bases between. Germline V gene data show CDR1 as SEHNR and CDR2 as FQNEAQ (reference sequence). The CDR3 spans 13 residues. This CDR3 is CASSSGMGDEQFF. DNA of the CDR3: TGTGCCAGCAGCTCCGGCATGGGGGACGAGCAGTTCTTC.

This clonotype was seen ten or more times. V and J are TRBV4-3 and TRBJ2-2; D could derive from TRBD1 or TRBD2 (5 bases each). Germline CDR1 is LGHNA and CDR2 is YSLEER. V was trimmed by 0 bases and J by 6 bases, leaving 14 bases between them. The CDR3 is made up of 16 amino acids. CDR3 sequence (DNA): TGCGCCAGCAGCCAAGATCTTTGGGGACCTCCCGGGGAGCTGTTTTTT. Translating gives CASSQDLWGPPGELFF.

The chain carries TRBV28 and TRBJ2-7, with a weak D call TRBD2 (7 bases). Germline-derived CDR1 and CDR2 are MDHEN and SYDVKM. The CDR3 consists of 16 residues. Trimming shortened V by 6 bases and J by 2 bases, and 20 bases separated the two germline ends. The CDR3 bases are TGTGCCAGCAGCCTGGGGGGGGCGCAGGGAGCCTACGAGCAGTACTTC. Its protein product is CASSLGGAQGAYEQYF.

The V call is TRBV7-3, the J call TRBJ1-1; D unresolved. Trimming shortened V by 6 bases and J by 2 bases, and 13 bases separated the two germline ends. CDR3 size: 14 residues. The germline gives CDR1 SGHTA, CDR2 FQGTGA. The CDR3 DNA reads as TGTGCCAGCAGACCGGTACAGAATAACACTGAAGCTTTCTTT. Encoded protein: CASRPVQNNTEAFF.

The chain links TRBV5-1 to TRBJ1-2; D may be TRBD1 (5 bases). Germline CDR1 reads SGHRS; CDR2 reads YFSETQ. The CDR3 extends over 13 amino acids. V was trimmed by 0 bases and J by 8 bases, leaving 11 bases between them. In nucleotides, the CDR3 is TGCGCCAGCAGCTTGGCCAGGGCGGAGGGCTACACCTTC. Encoded protein: CASSLARAEGYTF. The whole variable domain, filled in from reference TRBV5-1 and TRBJ1-2, reads KAGVTQTPRYLIKTRGQQVTLSCSPISGHRSVSWYQQTPGQGLQFLFEYFSETQRNKGNFPGRFSGRQFSNSRSEMNVSTLELGDSALYLCASSLARAEGYTFGSGTRLTVV.

The V call is TRBV28, the J call TRBJ2-7; 13 bases map to TRBD2. J gave up 5 bases and V 4 bases, and 8 bases lay outside the gene matches. From germline, CDR1 is MDHEN and CDR2 SYDVKM. The CDR3 loop spans 16 amino acids. CDR3 coding DNA: TGTGCCAGCAGTTCACCGGAACTAGCGGGAGGGGACGAGCAGTACTTC. Protein: CASSSPELAGGDEQYF.

The chain joins TRBV19 to TRBJ2-5; tentatively, D is TRBD2 (6 bases). The CDR3 totals 15 residues. V was cut by 7 bases and J by 2 bases, with 17 bases left in between. Per the germline V gene, CDR1 is LNHDA and CDR2 is SQIVND (reference sequence). CDR3 DNA sequence: TGTGCCAGTACCCCTGTCCTGGGGGGTCAAGAGACCCAGTACTTC. Protein sequence: CASTPVLGGQETQYF.

This clonotype was recorded a few times. The chain combines TRBV15 with TRBJ2-5, with a weak D call TRBD1 (6 bases). With 0 bases removed from V and 5 bases from J, the gap between germline ends came to 16 bases. There are 16 residues in the CDR3. From germline, CDR1 is LNHNV and CDR2 YYDKDF (reference sequence). CDR3 region: CATSRDPPGAGETQYF. Here the CDR3 DNA reads TGTGCCACCAGCAGAGATCCTCCAGGGGCAGGGGAGACCCAGTACTTC.

This clonotype occurred a few times. DNA of the CDR3: TGTGCCAGCAGCCGGATCACAGGGGCTGGTGGCTACACCTTC. Protein product: CASSRITGAGGYTF. The chain uses TRBV7-9 and TRBJ1-2; 7 bases line up with TRBD1. Germline V gene lookup returns CDR1 SEHNR and CDR2 FQNEAQ (reference sequence). The length of the CDR3 is 14 residues. V lost 5 bases to trimming and J lost 7 bases; unmatched junction nucleotides: 10.

This clonotype has more than one count but fewer than ten. Sequence at one end of the junction differs from germline and may be a read error. The chain is built from TRBV4-1 and TRBJ1-6; D gene unclear. This CDR3 comprises 18 residues. Germline-derived CDR1 and CDR2 are MGHRA and YSYEKL. DNA of the CDR3: TGCGCCAGCAGCCAAGAACAGTCCCGATCGCTCTATCATTCACCCCTCCACTTT. Amino acids: CASSQEQSRSLYHSPLHF.

The V call is TRBV7-2, the J call TRBJ2-5; 11 nucleotides agree with TRBD2. V shed 3 bases, J shed 5 bases, and the junction held 2 bases outside the gene matches. Germline assignment: CDR1 SGHTA and CDR2 FQGNSA. CDR3 size: 14 residues. CDR3 in DNA: TGTGCCAGCAGCTTGAGGACTAGCGGGGAGACCCAGTACTTC. Translating gives CASSLRTSGETQYF.

The genes are TRBV6-5 and TRBJ1-1; D ambiguous. The germline V gene encodes CDR1 MNHEY and CDR2 SVGAGI. V gave up 0 bases and J gave up 6 bases, with 5 bases separating them. The CDR3 extends over 12 amino acids. CDR3 coding DNA: TGTGCCAGCAGTTACTCAGGCTCTGAAGCTTTCTTT. Encoded protein: CASSYSGSEAFF.